This entry describes one T cell receptor (beta chain). This clone was counted once. The target of this receptor is not known. Nothing much larger sits one base from this clone, and base qualities are not available. After removal of 8 bases from V and 4 bases from J, the junction retains 6 bases not matched to a gene. Measured from the cysteine to the phenylalanine, the CDR3 is 13 residues long. CDR3 DNA only is kept here, 39 bases in frame from base 1. CDR1 and CDR2 are read off the germline V gene as MDHEN and SYDVKM. TCRbeta CDR3 regions were amplified from genomic DNA using the immunoSEQ Assay, a bias-controlled multiplex PCR. The published analysis was carried out like this. Nucleated cell counts per sample were estimated from amplification of reference gene primers within the assay. To quantify the absolute abundance of each unique TCRbeta CDR3 rearrangement, sequence reads were collapsed and filtered. Productive Simpson clonality was computed per sample as the square root of Simpson's diversity index over productive rearrangements. Imported from immuneACCESS, the table was reduced by TCRdb to in-frame sequences with V and J called. These copies leave out some clones; in studies compared against another copy, an unresolved V gene accounts for under half, and the cause of the remainder is not known. V, J and clone size are those of that table, while D and trimming were read from the DNA. The table for this sample lists 200,000 to 250,000 clones; around 84% of them were counted only once. In total, the top ten clones hold just under 20% of the sample.

This specimen belongs to a study of blood T cell repertoires in COVID-19 (dated by TCRdb to the early 2020s). For context, the study as a whole: The collaborator samples originated in the United States, Italy and Spain and spanned the acute and convalescent phases of COVID-19. Where available, HLA class I and class II types were taken from metadata supplied by the sample provider and were not determined by assay-based typing. Samples came from the ongoing ImmuneRACE study (first 160 participants) plus 1,254 subjects from 6 global collaborators. A freely available public database, intended as a resource for researchers studying the immune response to SARS-CoV-2, is where the repertoires were released. The sample metadata nearly always contained a de-identified subject ID, COVID-19 status, age in years and sex. The material from the prospective study consisted of cDNA or gDNA derived from T cells, B-cell-depleted T cells, or PBMCs. Subjects who had been exposed to COVID-19, were actively infected with it, or had recovered from it provided the deeply sampled blood TCRbeta repertoires that made up the dataset.

Collaborating institutions collected whole blood in K2EDTA tubes following their own protocols. For TCRbeta analysis, collaborators shipped samples in one of three forms: frozen whole blood, isolated PBMCs, or DNA extracted from either of those sample types. The study at large found these results: Clinical and demographic metadata were provided uncurated, with the amount varying by source and participant.

The source is a man in his thirties or forties with active or convalescent COVID-19. The specimen was peripheral blood. In this chain, TRBV28 is recombined with TRBJ2-3; 7 central bases correspond to TRBD2. The CDR3 amino acid sequence is: CASCGGESDTQYF. The DNA sequence is as follows: TGTGCCAGCTGTGGGGGGGAGTCAGATACGCAGTATTTT.